These 11 T cell receptor beta chains share one sample of origin, sequenced in a study of CD4 T cells in relation to SARS-CoV-2 and coronaviruses. The antigens these receptors bind are not known. Data came from immunoSEQ multiplex PCR; TCRdb stores just in-frame clones and leaves some out. The sample lists about 39,000 clones, 65% to 80% occurring once. The sample was memory CD4+ T cells from PBMCs, cultured in vitro. Receptors originate from an adult with COVID-19.

The rearrangement joins TRBV7-2 to TRBJ2-3; 11 bases fit TRBD2. In germline, CDR1 is SGHTA, CDR2 FQGNSA. V gave up 5 bases and J gave up 4 bases; unmatched junction bases: 14. The CDR3 runs to 18 residues. CDR3 DNA sequence: TGTGCCAGCAGCCCGTTAGCGGGAGGGCCTTGGAGTGCAGATACGCAGTATTTT. Translated, it gives CASSPLAGGPWSADTQYF.

This clone was observed a handful of times. The chain couples TRBV5-1 to TRBJ1-2, with D unresolved. CDR1 and CDR2 (germline): SGHRS, YFSETQ. Between the trimmed V and J ends, which lost 3 bases and 5 bases, there was a span of 11 bases. This CDR3 contains 13 residues. The CDR3 DNA follows: TGCGCCAGCAGCTCGACTAGCCCATATGGCTACACCTTC. It codes for CASSSTSPYGYTF.

This chain joins TRBV28 and TRBJ2-7, with a tentative D call TRBD1 (6 bases). The V end lost 11 bases, the J end lost 5 bases, and 19 bases lay between the germline ends. From germline, CDR1 is MDHEN and CDR2 SYDVKM. The CDR3 is made up of 13 amino acids. For the CDR3, the DNA is TGTGCCCCAAGCTGGACAGTCAACGACGAGCAGTACTTC. This codes for CAPSWTVNDEQYF. Full variable domain (missing parts from reference TRBV28 and TRBJ2-7): DVKVTQSSRYLVKRTGEKVFLECVQDMDHENMFWYRQDPGLGLRLIYFSYDVKMKEKGDIPEGYSVSREKKERFSLILESASTNQTSMYLCAPSWTVNDEQYFGPGTRLTVT.

CDR3 residues: CASSPVGSSTDTQYF. Here the CDR3 DNA reads TGTGCCAGCAGCCCCGTCGGTTCTAGCACAGATACGCAGTATTTT. The V and J genes are TRBV5-4 and TRBJ2-3; no definite D call. V lost 4 bases to trimming and J lost 0 bases, with 12 bases between them. The germline CDR1 and CDR2 sequences are SGHNT and YYREEE (reference sequence). This CDR3 comprises 15 residues.

The rearrangement links TRBV7-8 to TRBJ1-6; D is undetermined. This CDR3 contains 13 residues. The V end lost 4 bases, the J end lost 6 bases, and 7 bases lay between the germline ends. CDR1 SGHVS and CDR2 FQNEAQ come from the germline V gene. Here the CDR3 DNA reads TGTGCCAGCAGCTCATCGCCTAATTCACCCCTCCACTTT. Amino acid sequence: CASSSSPNSPLHF.

This clone was detected once. The chain joins TRBV6-5 to TRBJ1-2; D is possibly TRBD1 (5 bases). V lost 10 bases, J lost 4 bases, and 16 bases lay in between. This CDR3 has 13 amino acids. Germline V gene data show CDR1 as MNHEY and CDR2 as SVGAGI. The CDR3 nucleotides read TGTGCCACCAATCGGGGCTTCGGCTATGGCTACACCTTC. The encoded protein is CATNRGFGYGYTF.

The chain employs TRBV7-3 and TRBJ2-3, with D perhaps TRBD1 (6 bases). The CDR3 has 14 amino acids. The germline V and J ends were trimmed by 5 bases and 4 bases, with 13 bases remaining between them. The germline gives CDR1 SGHTA, CDR2 FQGTGA. This chain's CDR3 is CASSITGNPDTQYF. The CDR3 coding sequence is TGTGCCAGCAGCATCACAGGGAACCCAGATACGCAGTATTTT.

The rearrangement uses TRBV9 and TRBJ2-1, with 13 positions matching TRBD2. V gave up 3 bases and J gave up 8 bases; unmatched junction bases: 14. The CDR3 extends over 18 amino acids. Germline CDR1 is SGDLS and CDR2 is YYNGEE. CDR3 residues: CASSGNAGLAGFAHEQFF. The CDR3 bases are TGTGCCAGCAGCGGAAACGCGGGACTAGCGGGATTTGCCCATGAGCAGTTCTTC.

V is TRBV7-2 and J is TRBJ2-3, with D possibly being TRBD2 (6 bases). The CDR3 loop spans 17 amino acids. Trimming pared 1 base from V and 4 bases from J, leaving 18 bases between. Germline-derived CDR1 and CDR2 are SGHTA and FQGNSA. CDR3 region: CASSLEGFGGWSDTQYF. The CDR3 nucleotides read TGTGCCAGCAGCTTAGAGGGGTTCGGGGGTTGGTCAGATACGCAGTATTTT.

The J gene is TRBJ2-7, the V gene TRBV11-1, with no clear D. The CDR3 is 15 amino acids. Germline assignment: CDR1 SGHAT and CDR2 FQDESV (reference sequence). V dropped 1 base and J dropped 3 bases, with 13 bases sitting between them. CDR3: CASSLGGPSFYEQYF. In DNA form, the CDR3 reads TGTGCCAGCAGCTTAGGTGGTCCGTCTTTCTACGAGCAGTACTTC.

The V gene is TRBV6-2 or TRBV6-3, the J gene TRBJ2-7, with TRBD2 identical over 12 bases. The CDR3 has 15 amino acids. CDR1 is MNHEY, CDR2 SVGEGT, per germline. V lost 2 bases, J lost 6 bases, and 5 bases stayed unmatched. The CDR3 loop is CASSYRTSGAGEQYF. The CDR3 nucleotides read TGTGCCAGCAGTTACCGGACTAGCGGGGCGGGCGAGCAGTACTTC.